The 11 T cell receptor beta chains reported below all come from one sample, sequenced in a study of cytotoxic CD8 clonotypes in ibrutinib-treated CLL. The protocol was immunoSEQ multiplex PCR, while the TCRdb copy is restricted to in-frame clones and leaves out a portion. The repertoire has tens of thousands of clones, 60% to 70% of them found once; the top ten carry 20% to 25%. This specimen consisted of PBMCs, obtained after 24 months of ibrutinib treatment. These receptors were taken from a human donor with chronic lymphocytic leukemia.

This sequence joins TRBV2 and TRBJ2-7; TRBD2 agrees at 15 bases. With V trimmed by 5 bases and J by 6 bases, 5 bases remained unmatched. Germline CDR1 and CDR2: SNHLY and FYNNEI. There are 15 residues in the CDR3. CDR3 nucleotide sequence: TGTGCCAGCAGTAGGACTAGCGGGAGGGCCTCCGAGCAGTACTTC. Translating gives CASSRTSGRASEQYF.

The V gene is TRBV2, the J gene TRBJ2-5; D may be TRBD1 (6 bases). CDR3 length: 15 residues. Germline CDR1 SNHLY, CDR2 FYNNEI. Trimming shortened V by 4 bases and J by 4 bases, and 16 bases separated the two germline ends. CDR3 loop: CASSVGGLIGETQYF. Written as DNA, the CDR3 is TGTGCCAGCAGTGTTGGGGGCCTTATAGGAGAGACCCAGTACTTC.

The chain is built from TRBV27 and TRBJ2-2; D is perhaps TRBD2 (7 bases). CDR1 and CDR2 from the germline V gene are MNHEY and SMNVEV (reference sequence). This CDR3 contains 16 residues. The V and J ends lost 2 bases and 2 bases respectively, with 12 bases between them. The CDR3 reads CASSLIGGANTGELFF. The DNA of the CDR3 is TGTGCCAGCAGTTTAATAGGGGGGGCCAACACCGGGGAGCTGTTTTTT.

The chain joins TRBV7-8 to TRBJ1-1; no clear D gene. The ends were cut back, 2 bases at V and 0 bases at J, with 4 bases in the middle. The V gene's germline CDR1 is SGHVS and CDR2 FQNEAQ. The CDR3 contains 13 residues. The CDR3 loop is CASSLKVNTEAFF. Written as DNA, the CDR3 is TGTGCCAGCAGCTTAAAGGTGAACACTGAAGCTTTCTTT.

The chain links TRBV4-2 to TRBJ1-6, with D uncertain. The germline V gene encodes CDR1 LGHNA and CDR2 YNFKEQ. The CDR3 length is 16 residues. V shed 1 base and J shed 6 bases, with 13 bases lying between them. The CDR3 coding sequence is TGTGCCAGCAGCCAAGTAACGGGAACTAGTAATTCACCCCTCCACTTT. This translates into CASSQVTGTSNSPLHF.

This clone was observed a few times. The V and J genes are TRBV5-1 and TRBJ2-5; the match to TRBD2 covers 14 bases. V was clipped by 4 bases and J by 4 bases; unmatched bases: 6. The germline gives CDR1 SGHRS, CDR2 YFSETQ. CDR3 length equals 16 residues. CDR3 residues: CASSVGTSGGRETQYF. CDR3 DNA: TGCGCCAGCAGCGTCGGGACTAGCGGGGGCAGAGAGACCCAGTACTTC. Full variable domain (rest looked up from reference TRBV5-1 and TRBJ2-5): KAGVTQTPRYLIKTRGQQVTLSCSPISGHRSVSWYQQTPGQGLQFLFEYFSETQRNKGNFPGRFSGRQFSNSRSEMNVSTLELGDSALYLCASSVGTSGGRETQYFGPGTRLLVL.

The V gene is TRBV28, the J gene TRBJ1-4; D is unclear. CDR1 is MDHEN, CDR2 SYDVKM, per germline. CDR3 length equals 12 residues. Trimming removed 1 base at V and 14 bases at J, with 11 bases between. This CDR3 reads CASSLSVQGLFF. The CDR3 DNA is TGTGCCAGCAGTTTATCCGTTCAAGGGCTGTTTTTT.

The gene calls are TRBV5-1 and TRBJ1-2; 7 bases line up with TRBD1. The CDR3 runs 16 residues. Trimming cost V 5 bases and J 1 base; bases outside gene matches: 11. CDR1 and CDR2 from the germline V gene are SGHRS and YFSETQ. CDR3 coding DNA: TGCGCCAGCAGGGCCCTAGGGACAGATTATAACTATGGCTACACCTTC. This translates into CASRALGTDYNYGYTF.

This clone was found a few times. CDR3 nucleotides: TGCGCCAGCAGCTCGGGTGGGAGGGAAAAACTGTTTTTT. Encoded protein: CASSSGGREKLFF. The genes are TRBV5-1 and TRBJ1-4, with D hard to call. Germline CDR1 is SGHRS and CDR2 is YFSETQ. V was pared by 3 bases and J by 8 bases, with 11 bases between. The CDR3 has 13 amino acids.

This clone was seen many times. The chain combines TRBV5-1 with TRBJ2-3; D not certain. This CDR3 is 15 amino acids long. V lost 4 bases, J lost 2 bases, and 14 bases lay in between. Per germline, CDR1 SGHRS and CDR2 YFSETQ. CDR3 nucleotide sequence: TGCGCCAGCAGCACGGGTCCTCTTAACACAGATACGCAGTATTTT. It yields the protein CASSTGPLNTDTQYF.

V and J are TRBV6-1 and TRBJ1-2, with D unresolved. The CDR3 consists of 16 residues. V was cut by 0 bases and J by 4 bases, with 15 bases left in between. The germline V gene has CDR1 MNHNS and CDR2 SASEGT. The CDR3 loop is CASSEARWVGPYGYTF. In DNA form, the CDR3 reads TGTGCCAGCAGTGAAGCGCGATGGGTAGGGCCCTATGGCTACACCTTC.